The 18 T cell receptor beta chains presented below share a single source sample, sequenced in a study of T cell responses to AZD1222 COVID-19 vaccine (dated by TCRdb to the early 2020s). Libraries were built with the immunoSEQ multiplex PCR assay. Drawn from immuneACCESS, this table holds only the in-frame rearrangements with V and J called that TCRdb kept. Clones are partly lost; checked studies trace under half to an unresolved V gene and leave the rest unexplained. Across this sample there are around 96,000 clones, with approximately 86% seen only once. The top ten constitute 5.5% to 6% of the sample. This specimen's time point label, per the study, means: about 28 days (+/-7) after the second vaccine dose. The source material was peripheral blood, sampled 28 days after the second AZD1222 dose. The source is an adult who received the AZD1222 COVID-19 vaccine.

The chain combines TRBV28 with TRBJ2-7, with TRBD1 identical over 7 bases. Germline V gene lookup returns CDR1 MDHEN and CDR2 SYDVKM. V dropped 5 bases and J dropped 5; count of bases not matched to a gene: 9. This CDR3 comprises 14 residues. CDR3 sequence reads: CASSPSEGADEQYF. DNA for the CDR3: TGTGCCAGCAGTCCCTCAGAGGGGGCGGACGAGCAGTACTTC.

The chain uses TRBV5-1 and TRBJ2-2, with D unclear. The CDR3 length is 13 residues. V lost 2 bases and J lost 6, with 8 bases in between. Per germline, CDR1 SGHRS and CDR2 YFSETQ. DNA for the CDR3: TGCGCCAGCAGCTTAGACCGGTCCGGGGAGCTGTTTTTT. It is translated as CASSLDRSGELFF.

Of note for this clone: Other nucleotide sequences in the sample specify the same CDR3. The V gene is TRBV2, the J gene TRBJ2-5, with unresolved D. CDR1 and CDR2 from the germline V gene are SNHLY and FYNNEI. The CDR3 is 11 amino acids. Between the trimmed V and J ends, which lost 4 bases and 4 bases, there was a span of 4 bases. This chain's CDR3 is CASSGGETQYF. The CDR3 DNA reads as TGTGCCAGCAGTGGTGGAGAGACCCAGTACTTC. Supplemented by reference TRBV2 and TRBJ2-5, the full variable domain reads EPEVTQTPSHQVTQMGQEVILRCVPISNHLYFYWYRQILGQKVEFLVSFYNNEISEKSEIFDDQFSVERPDGSNFTLKIRSTKLEDSAMYFCASSGGETQYFGPGTRLLVL.

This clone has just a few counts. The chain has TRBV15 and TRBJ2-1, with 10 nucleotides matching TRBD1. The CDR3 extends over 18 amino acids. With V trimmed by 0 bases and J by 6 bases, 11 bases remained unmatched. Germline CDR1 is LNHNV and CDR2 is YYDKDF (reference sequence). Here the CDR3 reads CATSREIIGQGGGNEQFF. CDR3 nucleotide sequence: TGTGCCACCAGCAGAGAAATTATAGGACAGGGGGGTGGCAATGAGCAGTTCTTC.

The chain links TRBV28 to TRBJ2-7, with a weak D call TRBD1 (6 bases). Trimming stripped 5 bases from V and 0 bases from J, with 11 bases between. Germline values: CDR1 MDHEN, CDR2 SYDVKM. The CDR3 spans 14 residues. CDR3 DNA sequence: TGTGCCAGCAGTCTGGACAGTCCCTCCTACGAGCAGTACTTC. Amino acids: CASSLDSPSYEQYF.

The DNA of the CDR3 is TGTGCCAGCAGTGTCAGGGACAGCAGTTATAATTCACCCCTCCACTTT. Its protein is CASSVRDSSYNSPLHF. The V call is TRBV2, the J call TRBJ1-6, with 7 nucleotides matching TRBD1. This CDR3 has 16 residues. Germline V gene data show CDR1 as SNHLY and CDR2 as FYNNEI. The trim removed 4 bases at V and 4 bases at J, leaving 7 bases unmatched.

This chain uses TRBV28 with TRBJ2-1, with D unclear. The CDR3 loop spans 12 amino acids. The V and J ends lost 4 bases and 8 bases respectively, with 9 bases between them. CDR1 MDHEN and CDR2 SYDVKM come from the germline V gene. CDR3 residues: CASSSILDEQFF. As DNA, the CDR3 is TGTGCCAGCAGTTCCATATTAGATGAGCAGTTCTTC.

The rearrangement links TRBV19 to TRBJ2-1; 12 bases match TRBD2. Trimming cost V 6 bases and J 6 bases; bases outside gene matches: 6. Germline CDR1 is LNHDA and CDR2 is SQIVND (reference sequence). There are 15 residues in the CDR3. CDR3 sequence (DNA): TGTGCCAGTAGGACTAGCGGGAGTAGTGGCAATGAGCAGTTCTTC. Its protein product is CASRTSGSSGNEQFF.

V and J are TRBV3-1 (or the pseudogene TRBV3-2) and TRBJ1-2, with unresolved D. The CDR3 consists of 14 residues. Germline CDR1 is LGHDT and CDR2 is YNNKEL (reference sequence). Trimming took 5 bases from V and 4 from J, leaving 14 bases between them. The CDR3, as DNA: TGTGCCAGCAGCTCCGGCCCGGCCCTCTATGGCTACACCTTC. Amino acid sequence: CASSSGPALYGYTF.

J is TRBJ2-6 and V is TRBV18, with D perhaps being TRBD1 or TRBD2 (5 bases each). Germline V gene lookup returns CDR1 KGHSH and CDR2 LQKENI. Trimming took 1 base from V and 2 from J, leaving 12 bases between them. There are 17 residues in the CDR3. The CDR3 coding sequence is TGTGCCAGCTCACCACTCGGGACCGGGGCTGGGGCCAACGTCCTGACTTTC. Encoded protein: CASSPLGTGAGANVLTF.

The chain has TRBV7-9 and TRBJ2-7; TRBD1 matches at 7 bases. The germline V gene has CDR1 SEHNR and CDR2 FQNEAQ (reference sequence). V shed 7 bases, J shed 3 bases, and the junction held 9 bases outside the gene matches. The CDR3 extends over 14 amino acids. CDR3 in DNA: TGTGCCAGCACCCTCCGAGGGGACAGCTACGAGCAGTACTTC. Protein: CASTLRGDSYEQYF. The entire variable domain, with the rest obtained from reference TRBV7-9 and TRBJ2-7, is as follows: DTGVSQNPRHKITKRGQNVTFRCDPISEHNRLYWYRQTLGQGPEFLTYFQNEAQLEKSRLLSDRFSAERPKGSFSTLEIQRTEQGDSAMYLCASTLRGDSYEQYFGPGTRLTVT.

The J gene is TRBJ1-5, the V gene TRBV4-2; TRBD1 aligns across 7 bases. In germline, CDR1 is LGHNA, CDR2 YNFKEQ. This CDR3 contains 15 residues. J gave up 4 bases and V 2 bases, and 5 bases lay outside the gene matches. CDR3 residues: CASSQSGTENQPQHF. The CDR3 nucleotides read TGTGCCAGCAGCCAATCTGGGACAGAGAATCAGCCCCAGCATTTT.

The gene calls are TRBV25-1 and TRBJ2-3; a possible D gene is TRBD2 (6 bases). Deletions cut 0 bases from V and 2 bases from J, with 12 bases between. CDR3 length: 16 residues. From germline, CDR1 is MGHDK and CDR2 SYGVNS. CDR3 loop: CASSEYRGTHTDTQYF. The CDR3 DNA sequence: TGTGCCAGCAGTGAATATCGGGGGACCCACACAGATACGCAGTATTTT.

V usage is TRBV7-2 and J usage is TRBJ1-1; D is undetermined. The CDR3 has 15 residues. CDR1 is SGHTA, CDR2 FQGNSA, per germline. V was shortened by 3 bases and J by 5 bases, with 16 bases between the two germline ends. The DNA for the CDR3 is TGTGCCAGCAGCTTTTCGGCGGGGATTACAACTGAAGCTTTCTTT. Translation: CASSFSAGITTEAFF.

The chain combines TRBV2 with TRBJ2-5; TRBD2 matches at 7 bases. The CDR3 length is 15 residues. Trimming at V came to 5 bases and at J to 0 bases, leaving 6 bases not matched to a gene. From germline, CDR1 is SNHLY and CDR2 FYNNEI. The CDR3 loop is CASSPEAGDQETQYF. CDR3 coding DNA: TGTGCCAGCAGTCCCGAGGCGGGGGACCAAGAGACCCAGTACTTC.

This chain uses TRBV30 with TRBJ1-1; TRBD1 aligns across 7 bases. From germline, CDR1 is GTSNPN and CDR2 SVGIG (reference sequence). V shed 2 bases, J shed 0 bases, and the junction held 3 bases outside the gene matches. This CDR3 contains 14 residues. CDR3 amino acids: CAWSWGQMNTEAFF. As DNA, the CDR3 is TGTGCCTGGAGTTGGGGACAGATGAACACTGAAGCTTTCTTT.

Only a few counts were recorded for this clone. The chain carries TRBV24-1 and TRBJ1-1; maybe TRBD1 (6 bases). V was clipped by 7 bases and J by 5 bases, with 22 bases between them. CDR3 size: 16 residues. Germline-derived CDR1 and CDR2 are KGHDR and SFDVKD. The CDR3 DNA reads TGTGCCACCAGCCCATCCGGGGGCAGCCGTAGAACTGAAGCTTTCTTT. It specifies CATSPSGGSRRTEAFF.

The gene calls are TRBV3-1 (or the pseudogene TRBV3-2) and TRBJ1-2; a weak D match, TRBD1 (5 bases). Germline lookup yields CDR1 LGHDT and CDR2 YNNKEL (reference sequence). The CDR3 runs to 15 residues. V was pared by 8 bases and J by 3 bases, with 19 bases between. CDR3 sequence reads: CASVLRWGGDYGYTF. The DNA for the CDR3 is TGTGCCAGCGTCCTGCGTTGGGGGGGGGACTATGGCTACACCTTC.